The 23 T cell receptor beta chains presented below share a single source sample, sequenced in a study of shared clonotypes between healthy human individuals. The protocol was immunoSEQ multiplex PCR, while the TCRdb copy is restricted to in-frame clones and leaves out a portion. The sample includes 300,000 to 400,000 clones, 74% seen only once; the top ten take about 9.3%. The sample was memory CD4+ T cells sorted from blood. Regarding subset: CD45RA-negative fraction. All receptors come from a man aged 30 to 45 in good health.

The genes are TRBV4-1 and TRBJ1-4; TRBD1 agrees at 7 bases. Germline CDR1 MGHRA, CDR2 YSYEKL. The CDR3 loop spans 18 amino acids. V was pared by 1 base and J by 1 base, with 9 bases of the junction left unmatched. The CDR3 loop is CASSQVRDRALTNEKLFF. In DNA form, the CDR3 reads TGCGCCAGCAGCCAAGTCCGCGACAGGGCGTTAACTAATGAAAAACTGTTTTTT.

About this clone itself: Other nucleotide sequences from this sample produce the same CDR3. V is TRBV9 and J is TRBJ2-1; 7 bases align to TRBD2. This CDR3 has 15 residues. CDR1 SGDLS and CDR2 YYNGEE come from the germline V gene. Losses at the gene ends were 0 bases for V and 0 bases for J; bases not matched to a gene: 0. In nucleotides, the CDR3 is TGTGCCAGCAGCGTAGGCGGGGGCTCCTACAATGAGCAGTTCTTC. It codes for CASSVGGGSYNEQFF.

The chain carries TRBV6-1 and TRBJ2-4, with 7 bases identical to TRBD1. The ends lost 6 bases at V and 8 bases at J; junction bases unmatched: 7. This CDR3 is 13 amino acids long. CDR1 and CDR2 from the germline V gene are MNHNS and SASEGT. The CDR3 DNA is TGTGCCAGCAGAGCGACAGGGATAGACATTCAGTACTTC. Protein product: CASRATGIDIQYF.

The J gene is TRBJ2-5, the V gene TRBV14, with D maybe TRBD1 (5 bases). CDR1 is SGHDN, CDR2 FVKESK, per germline. The CDR3 is 16 residues long. Trimming shortened V by 4 bases and J by 3 bases, and 18 bases separated the two germline ends. In DNA form, the CDR3 reads TGTGCCAGCAGCCGTGCCCGGGCCAGGGTGGAAGAGACCCAGTACTTC. It codes for CASSRARARVEETQYF.

The chain carries TRBV25-1 and TRBJ1-2; D call uncertain. The germline V and J ends were trimmed by 3 bases and 6 bases, with 14 bases remaining between them. Germline V CDR1 and CDR2: MGHDK, SYGVNS. This CDR3 has 14 residues. The CDR3 region has the DNA TGTGCCAGCAGTGACCCGGGCAGGCTGAATGGCTACACCTTC. Translated: CASSDPGRLNGYTF.

This chain links TRBV2 with TRBJ2-7, with D possibly matching TRBD2 (5 bases). V lost 7 bases to trimming and J lost 0 bases, with 19 bases between them. CDR3 length: 16 residues. Germline CDR1 is SNHLY and CDR2 is FYNNEI. Here the CDR3 reads CASKKLAPSDSYEQYF. The CDR3, as DNA: TGTGCCAGCAAGAAGCTAGCTCCCTCGGACTCCTACGAGCAGTACTTC.

The chain joins TRBV7-2 to TRBJ1-1; D is ambiguous. Trimming removed 5 bases at V and 3 bases at J, with 10 bases between. CDR1 and CDR2 (germline): SGHTA, FQGNSA. This CDR3 contains 13 residues. CDR3 DNA: TGTGCCAGCAGCCTAGGACGGCACACTGAAGCTTTCTTT. Its translation is CASSLGRHTEAFF.

The gene calls are TRBV19 and TRBJ2-5; D is unclear. CDR1 is LNHDA and CDR2 is SQIVND in the germline V gene (reference sequence). CDR3 length: 12 residues. The V end lost 11 bases, the J end lost 1 base, and 11 bases lay between the germline ends. CDR3 sequence: CASGHPQETQYF. The CDR3 DNA reads TGTGCCTCCGGGCACCCCCAAGAGACCCAGTACTTC. The whole variable domain, remainder taken from reference TRBV19 and TRBJ2-5, is DGGITQSPKYLFRKEGQNVTLSCEQNLNHDAMYWYRQDPGQGLRLIYYSQIVNDFQKGDIAEGYSVSREKKESFPLTVTSAQKNPTAFYLCASGHPQETQYFGPGTRLLVL.

J is TRBJ1-3 and V is TRBV5-1; 9 bases map to TRBD1. The V gene's germline CDR1 is SGHRS and CDR2 YFSETQ. V lost 2 bases to trimming and J lost 2 bases; unmatched junction nucleotides: 8. The CDR3 contains 17 residues. The CDR3 region is CASSLSTGGHAGNTIYF. CDR3 coding DNA: TGCGCCAGCAGCTTATCGACAGGGGGTCATGCTGGAAACACCATATATTTT. The variable domain in full, with the rest retrieved from reference TRBV5-1 and TRBJ1-3, is KAGVTQTPRYLIKTRGQQVTLSCSPISGHRSVSWYQQTPGQGLQFLFEYFSETQRNKGNFPGRFSGRQFSNSRSEMNVSTLELGDSALYLCASSLSTGGHAGNTIYFGEGSWLTVV.

This sequence joins TRBV2 and TRBJ2-5; D unclear. Germline V lookup: CDR1 SNHLY, CDR2 FYNNEI. CDR3 length: 12 residues. With 6 bases removed from V and 0 bases from J, the gap between germline ends came to 5 bases. The CDR3 DNA follows: TGTGCCAGCAGGGAGTACCAAGAGACCCAGTACTTC. Translating gives CASREYQETQYF.

The rearrangement joins TRBV2 to TRBJ2-7; 8 bases map to TRBD2. The CDR3 is 13 amino acids. CDR1 is SNHLY, CDR2 FYNNEI, per germline. The junction had 2 bases not matched to a gene; V was cut back by 5 bases and J by 2 bases. CDR3 DNA: TGTGCCAGCAGTAGAGCGGGGGCCTACGAGCAGTACTTC. It encodes CASSRAGAYEQYF.

The chain combines TRBV11-3 with TRBJ2-2; D uncertain. Between the trimmed V and J ends, which lost 5 bases and 8 bases, there was a span of 15 bases. CDR3 size: 14 residues. Germline lookup yields CDR1 SGHNT and CDR2 YENEEA. The CDR3 loop reads CASSVGRPSGELFF. DNA for the CDR3: TGTGCCAGCAGCGTCGGGCGACCTTCTGGGGAGCTGTTTTTT.

The chain links TRBV28 to TRBJ2-7; TRBD2 might be the D (6 bases). CDR3 size: 15 residues. Trimming removed 5 bases at V and 1 base at J, with 15 bases between. CDR1 and CDR2 (germline): MDHEN, SYDVKM. The CDR3 coding sequence is TGTGCCAGCAGTCCCGCCGGGACTCTTTCCTACGAGCAGTACTTC. It encodes CASSPAGTLSYEQYF.

The chain carries TRBV11-1 and TRBJ2-1; D might be TRBD2 (6 bases). CDR3 size: 15 residues. The V gene lost 4 bases and the J gene lost 7 bases, with 17 bases spanning the gap. CDR1 is SGHAT, CDR2 FQDESV, per germline (reference sequence). The CDR3: CASSSRLVRGNEQFF. The CDR3 DNA reads TGTGCCAGCAGCTCAAGACTAGTCCGAGGGAATGAGCAGTTCTTC.

The J gene is TRBJ1-4, the V gene TRBV10-1, with D possibly matching TRBD1 (6 bases). CDR1 and CDR2 from the germline V gene are WNHNN and SYGVQD (reference sequence). The V gene lost 3 bases and the J gene lost 8 bases, with 10 bases spanning the gap. The CDR3 covers 13 residues. For the CDR3, the DNA is TGCGCCAGCAGTGACGGACAGAACGAAAAACTGTTTTTT. Its translation: CASSDGQNEKLFF.

This clone occurred many times. This chain joins TRBV4-1 and TRBJ2-1; 13 bases are a match to TRBD2. The CDR3 runs to 21 residues. The J segment lost 2 bases and the V segment lost 1 base, leaving 14 bases of the junction unmatched. Germline CDR1 is MGHRA and CDR2 is YSYEKL. CDR3 nucleotides: TGCGCCAGCAGCCAAGGACTAGCGGGAGGTGTAGGAGGTTTGGCCTACAATGAGCAGTTCTTC. Amino acid sequence: CASSQGLAGGVGGLAYNEQFF.

The chain recombines TRBV6-1 with TRBJ2-1, with D possibly matching TRBD1 (5 bases). This CDR3 has 15 amino acids. Germline CDR1 reads MNHNS; CDR2 reads SASEGT. V was shortened by 11 bases and J by 4 bases, with 21 bases between the two germline ends. CDR3 in DNA: TGTGCCGCAGGGCTCACCTTATTCTCTTACAATGAGCAGTTCTTC. Its translation is CAAGLTLFSYNEQFF.

This clone was seen a single time. V and J are TRBV5-1 and TRBJ2-3, with D perhaps matching TRBD1 (7 bases). This CDR3 is built from 14 residues. Germline-derived CDR1 and CDR2 are SGHRS and YFSETQ. V lost 6 bases and J 2 bases, leaving 13 bases between the germline ends. The CDR3 DNA follows: TGCGCCAGCAACACAGGGGAGGCCACAGATACGCAGTATTTT. Translated, it gives CASNTGEATDTQYF.

The chain combines TRBV5-4 with TRBJ2-1, with a tentative D call TRBD1 (8 bases). Between the trimmed V and J ends, which lost 0 bases and 6 bases, there was a span of 16 bases. The germline gives CDR1 SGHNT, CDR2 YYREEE (reference sequence). This CDR3 is 16 amino acids long. CDR3 nucleotides: TGTGCCAGCAGCTTGGGGAGAGCGGGACAGGTCAATGAGCAGTTCTTC. Protein: CASSLGRAGQVNEQFF.

This clone was detected ten times or more. Within the sample, other DNA sequences also encode this same CDR3. The V gene is TRBV5-1, the J gene TRBJ1-4; D remains ambiguous. Germline V gene data show CDR1 as SGHRS and CDR2 as YFSETQ. V was trimmed by 0 bases and J by 3 bases, leaving 6 bases between them. There are 14 residues in the CDR3. DNA of the CDR3: TGCGCCAGCAGCTTGGGGGTCTCTAATGAAAAACTGTTTTTT. Its translation is CASSLGVSNEKLFF.

The chain couples TRBV6-1 to TRBJ1-2, with a possible D match to TRBD1 (5 bases). The V gene lost 4 bases and the J gene lost 2 bases, with 11 bases spanning the gap. This CDR3 region has 14 residues. The germline gives CDR1 MNHNS, CDR2 SASEGT. CDR3 protein: CASSATTVNYGYTF. The CDR3 DNA is TGTGCCAGCAGTGCTACGACAGTCAACTATGGCTACACCTTC.

This clone was picked up one time. The rearrangement links TRBV29-1 to TRBJ2-5; 11 bases are a match to TRBD2. Trimming took 6 bases from V and 4 from J; bases not matched to a gene: 7. This CDR3 spans 14 amino acids. The germline V gene has CDR1 SQVTM and CDR2 ANQGSEA. CDR3 sequence reads: CSVAYGLAGETQYF. The CDR3 DNA sequence: TGCAGCGTCGCCTACGGACTAGCGGGAGAGACCCAGTACTTC.

The V gene is TRBV14, the J gene TRBJ1-2, with D perhaps TRBD1 (5 bases). Per germline, CDR1 SGHDN and CDR2 FVKESK. The CDR3 consists of 18 residues. The V and J ends lost 3 bases and 2 bases respectively, with 22 bases between them. The CDR3 coding sequence is TGTGCCAGCAGCCACTCAGGGCCGGGTCCCTTTACCAACTATGGCTACACCTTC. Its protein is CASSHSGPGPFTNYGYTF.